Described below is a single TCR beta chain sequence and its context. Its antigen is unidentified. This record belongs to a study of T cell responses to AZD1222 COVID-19 vaccine. Study findings and constraints: The donors showed a predominance of white British ancestry and of females, with possible underestimation of clonal diversity. Spike was spanned by vaccine-associated CD4 TCRs, with dominance at 160-218 and 743-854. Spike-specific TCR breadth and depth were elevated following two AZD1222 doses.

The germline V and J ends were trimmed by 5 bases and 7 bases, with 8 bases remaining between them. The CDR3 is 11 residues long. Germline V CDR1 and CDR2: SEHNR, FQNEAQ (reference sequence). Libraries were prepared by immunoSEQ multiplex PCR; TCRdb keeps only in-frame clonotypes and omits some of them. Of around 130,000 clones in the sample, more than 75% were seen once. This receptor was taken from an adult who received the AZD1222 COVID-19 vaccine. This specimen was peripheral blood, taken 28 days after the second AZD1222 dose. The chain carries TRBV7-9 and TRBJ1-1; D uncertain. CDR3 in DNA: TGTGCCAGCAGCCCTCTCCTTGAAGCTTTCTTT. Its protein is CASSPLLEAFF.